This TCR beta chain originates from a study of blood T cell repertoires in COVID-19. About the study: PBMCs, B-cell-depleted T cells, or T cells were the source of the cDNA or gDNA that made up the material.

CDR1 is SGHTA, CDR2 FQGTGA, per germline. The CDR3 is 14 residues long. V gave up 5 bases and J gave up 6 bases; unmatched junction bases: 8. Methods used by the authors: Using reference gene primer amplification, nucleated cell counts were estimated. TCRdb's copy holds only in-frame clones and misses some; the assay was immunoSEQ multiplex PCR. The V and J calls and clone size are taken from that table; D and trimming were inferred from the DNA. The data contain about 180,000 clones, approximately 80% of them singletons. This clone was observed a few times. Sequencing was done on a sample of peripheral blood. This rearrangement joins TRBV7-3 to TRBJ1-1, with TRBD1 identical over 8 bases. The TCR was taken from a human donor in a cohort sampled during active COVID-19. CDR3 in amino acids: CASSPTGQASEAFF. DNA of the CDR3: TGTGCCAGCAGCCCGACGGGACAGGCTTCTGAAGCTTTCTTT.